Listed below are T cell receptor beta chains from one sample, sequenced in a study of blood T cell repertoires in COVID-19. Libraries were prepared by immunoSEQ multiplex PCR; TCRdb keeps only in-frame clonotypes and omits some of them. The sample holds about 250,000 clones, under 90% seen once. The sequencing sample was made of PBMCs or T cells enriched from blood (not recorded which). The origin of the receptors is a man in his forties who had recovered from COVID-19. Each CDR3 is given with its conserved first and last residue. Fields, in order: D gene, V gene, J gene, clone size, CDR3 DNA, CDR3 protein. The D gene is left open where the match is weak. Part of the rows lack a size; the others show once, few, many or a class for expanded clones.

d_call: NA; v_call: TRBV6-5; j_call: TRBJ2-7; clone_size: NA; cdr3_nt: TGTGCCAGCAGTTACCAGGGCCCGTCCTACGAGCAGTACTTC; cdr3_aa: CASSYQGPSYEQYF
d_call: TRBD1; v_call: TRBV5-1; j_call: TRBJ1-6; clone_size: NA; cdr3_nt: TGCGCCAGCAGCTTAGGAGGGACAGTAAATAATTCACCCCTCCACTTT; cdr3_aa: CASSLGGTVNNSPLHF
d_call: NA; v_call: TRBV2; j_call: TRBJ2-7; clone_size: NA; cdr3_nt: TGTGCCAGCAGTGCGGGCAGGGATCGAGACGAGCAGTACTTC; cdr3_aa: CASSAGRDRDEQYF
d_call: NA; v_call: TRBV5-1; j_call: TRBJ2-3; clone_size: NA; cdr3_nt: TGCGCCAGCAGCCCGGGGTTTGAATACACAGATACGCAGTATTTT; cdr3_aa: CASSPGFEYTDTQYF
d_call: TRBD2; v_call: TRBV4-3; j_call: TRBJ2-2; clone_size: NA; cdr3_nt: TGCGCCAGCAGCCCAAGGCTGGCGGGGGGCGGCGGGGAGCTGTTTTTT; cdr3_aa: CASSPRLAGGGGELFF
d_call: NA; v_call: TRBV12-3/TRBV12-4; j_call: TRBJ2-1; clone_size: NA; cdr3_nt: TGTGCCAGCACCGCGACTAGTTTGGGTGAGCAGTTCTTC; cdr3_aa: CASTATSLGEQFF
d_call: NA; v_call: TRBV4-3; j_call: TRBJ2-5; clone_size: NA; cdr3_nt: TGCGCCAGCAGCCAAGATTTGGCTAGGCAAGAGACCCAGTACTTC; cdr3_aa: CASSQDLARQETQYF
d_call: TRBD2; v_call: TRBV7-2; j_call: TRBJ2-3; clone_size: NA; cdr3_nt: TGTGCCAGCAGCTTAGTAGCGGGAGGGCTTCCTAGCACAGATACGCAGTATTTT; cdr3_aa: CASSLVAGGLPSTDTQYF
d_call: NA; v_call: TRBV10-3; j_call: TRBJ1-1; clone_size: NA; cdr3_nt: TGTGCCATCAGTGAGTCAGGGGGTTTGGACACTGAAGCTTTCTTT; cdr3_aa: CAISESGGLDTEAFF
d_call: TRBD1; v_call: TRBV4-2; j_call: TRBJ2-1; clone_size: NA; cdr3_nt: TGTGCCAGCAGCCAAGATCCCGGGACAGGGGCCTACAATGAGCAGTTCTTC; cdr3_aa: CASSQDPGTGAYNEQFF
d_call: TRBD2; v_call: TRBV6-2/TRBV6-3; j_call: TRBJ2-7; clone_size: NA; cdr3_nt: TGTGCCAGCAGTTACCTAGCGGGAGGAGGCGAGCAGTACTTC; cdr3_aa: CASSYLAGGGEQYF
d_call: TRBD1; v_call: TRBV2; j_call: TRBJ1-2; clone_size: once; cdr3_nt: TGTGCCAGCATCGAGGGGACAGGGAACGGTGGCTACACCTTC; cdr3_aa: CASIEGTGNGGYTF
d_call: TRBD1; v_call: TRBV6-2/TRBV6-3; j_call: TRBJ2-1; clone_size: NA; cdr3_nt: TGTGCCAGCAGTTACGTTTTGGCAGGGGGCGATGAGCAGTTCTTC; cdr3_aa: CASSYVLAGGDEQFF
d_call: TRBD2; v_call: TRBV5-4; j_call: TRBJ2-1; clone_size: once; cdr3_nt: TGTGCCAGCAGCTTGGTAGCTAGCGGGGCGTACAATGAGCAGTTCTTC; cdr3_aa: CASSLVASGAYNEQFF